The 30 T cell receptor beta chains given below trace back to one sample, sequenced in a study of blood T cell repertoires in COVID-19. Some clones are missing from TCRdb's copy, which holds only in-frame ones; the method was immunoSEQ multiplex PCR. Of about 14,000 clones detected, 55% to 85% appear once; the ten largest clones hold over 9.5%. Sequenced sample: peripheral blood. The origin of the receptors is a man between 65 and 85 years old with acute or convalescent COVID-19.

This sequence joins TRBV19 and TRBJ2-1; maybe TRBD2 (6 bases). Germline V gene data show CDR1 as LNHDA and CDR2 as SQIVND (reference sequence). The CDR3 is 13 amino acids. Trimming removed 5 bases at V and 6 bases at J, with 11 bases between. The CDR3 sequence is CASSPGLTNEQFF. The CDR3 DNA reads as TGTGCCAGTAGTCCGGGACTCACCAATGAGCAGTTCTTC.

The V gene is TRBV7-2, the J gene TRBJ2-5; the D is unclear. This CDR3 spans 13 amino acids. Per the germline V gene, CDR1 is SGHTA and CDR2 is FQGNSA. Trimming took 7 bases from V and 5 from J, leaving 14 bases between them. The CDR3 DNA sequence: TGTGCCAGCACCTTGTCAGTTTTTGAGACCCAGTACTTC. Encoded protein: CASTLSVFETQYF. The full variable domain, in which reference TRBV7-2 and TRBJ2-5 provide the parts outside the CDR3, is GAGVSQSPSNKVTEKGKDVELRCDPISGHTALYWYRQSLGQGLEFLIYFQGNSAPDKSGLPSDRFSAERTGGSVSTLTIQRTQQEDSAVYLCASTLSVFETQYFGPGTRLLVL.

This clone rates as medium-sized (0.01 to 0.1%). The V gene is TRBV27, the J gene TRBJ1-1, with a tentative D call TRBD1 (6 bases). This CDR3 has 12 amino acids. The germline V gene encodes CDR1 MNHEY and CDR2 SMNVEV (reference sequence). V lost 4 bases and J 11 bases, leaving 14 bases between the germline ends. The CDR3 spells CASSSQGLMAFF. DNA for the CDR3: TGTGCCAGCAGTTCACAGGGTTTGATGGCTTTCTTT.

The CDR3, as DNA: TGTGCCAGCACCCCCCCCTCGGGGGAGAAGACCCAGTACTTC. Translation: CASTPPSGEKTQYF. The rearrangement uses TRBV25-1 and TRBJ2-5, with D possibly TRBD2 on 6 matching bases. This CDR3 is built from 14 residues. Germline lookup yields CDR1 MGHDK and CDR2 SYGVNS. Trimming took off 7 bases at V and 6 bases at J, with 18 bases between the two ends.

The chain joins TRBV5-6 to TRBJ1-6; 7 nucleotides line up with TRBD1. Germline V CDR1 and CDR2: SGHDT, YYEEEE. V trimming: 1 base; J trimming: 8 bases; junction bases outside the gene matches: 9. This CDR3 is 16 amino acids long. The CDR3 DNA reads TGTGCCAGCAGCTTGACATATGACAGGGACGATTCACCCCTCCACTTT. Residues: CASSLTYDRDDSPLHF.

The chain recombines TRBV18 with TRBJ1-6, with 7 bases that match TRBD1. This CDR3 region has 15 residues. Trimming took 1 base from V and 5 from J; bases not matched to a gene: 2. Germline assignment: CDR1 KGHSH and CDR2 LQKENI. CDR3: CASSPRGTDNSPLHF. The CDR3 nucleotides read TGTGCCAGCTCACCACGGGGGACAGATAATTCACCCCTCCACTTT.

The table lists this clone with a count of one. V gene TRBV4-3 combines with J gene TRBJ1-3; TRBD1 might be the D (5 bases). The V end was cut by 4 bases, the J end by 7 bases, with 17 bases between. The CDR3 contains 15 residues. CDR1 is LGHNA and CDR2 is YSLEER in the germline V gene. The CDR3 region is CASSRGTPEGNTIYF. The CDR3 bases are TGCGCCAGCAGCCGGGGGACTCCCGAGGGCAACACCATATATTTT.

The chain is built from TRBV28 and TRBJ1-1; D unresolved. Germline CDR1 MDHEN, CDR2 SYDVKM. The V end lost 3 bases, the J end lost 1 base, and 9 bases lay between the germline ends. The length of the CDR3 is 14 residues. Here the CDR3 DNA reads TGTGCCAGCAGTTTCATACCGAGGAACACTGAAGCTTTCTTT. Amino acids: CASSFIPRNTEAFF.

The rearrangement joins TRBV2 to TRBJ1-2; 7 positions match TRBD1. V gave up 6 bases and J gave up 2 bases; unmatched junction bases: 0. The CDR3 sequence is 12 residues long. Per germline, CDR1 SNHLY and CDR2 FYNNEI. The DNA of the CDR3 is TGTGCCAGCAGGGACAGGAACTATGGCTACACCTTC. Amino acids: CASRDRNYGYTF.

The CDR3 DNA sequence: TGTGCCAGTAGTATATTTAGAGGAAGCACAGATACGCAGTATTTT. This sequence encodes CASSIFRGSTDTQYF. V is TRBV19 and J is TRBJ2-3, with D unresolved. V was clipped by 2 bases and J by 0 bases, with 9 bases between them. The CDR3 runs to 15 residues. CDR1 and CDR2 (germline): LNHDA, SQIVND (reference sequence).

This rearrangement joins TRBV19 to TRBJ2-3; TRBD2 agrees at 8 bases. Germline V gene lookup returns CDR1 LNHDA and CDR2 SQIVND (reference sequence). The ends lost 7 bases at V and 3 bases at J; junction bases unmatched: 9. The CDR3 contains 15 residues. The CDR3 region has the DNA TGTGCCAGTAAGGCGGGACTAGGAATAACAGATACGCAGTATTTT. This sequence encodes CASKAGLGITDTQYF.

This clone was seen more than once but under ten times. V gene TRBV28 combines with J gene TRBJ1-4; D is ambiguous. Germline-derived CDR1 and CDR2 are MDHEN and SYDVKM. V gave up 10 bases and J gave up 0 bases, with 3 bases separating them. This CDR3 spans 11 amino acids. CDR3 DNA: TGTGCCACCTCAACTAATGAAAAACTGTTTTTT. This encodes CATSTNEKLFF.

The chain recombines TRBV6-1 with TRBJ1-1; D gene uncertain. This CDR3 comprises 16 residues. V lost 2 bases and J 1 base, leaving 14 bases between the germline ends. CDR1 MNHNS and CDR2 SASEGT come from the germline V gene. The CDR3 is CASSEFPTRGNTEAFF. For the CDR3, the DNA is TGTGCCAGCAGTGAATTCCCTACCCGAGGGAACACTGAAGCTTTCTTT.

The rearrangement joins TRBV28 to TRBJ2-1; D not certain. The germline CDR1 and CDR2 sequences are MDHEN and SYDVKM. Trimming pared 3 bases from V and 9 bases from J, leaving 9 bases between. The CDR3 runs to 12 residues. The CDR3 DNA reads TGTGCCAGCAGTTTGGAGTGGAGTGAGCAGTTCTTC. Its protein product is CASSLEWSEQFF. The full variable domain, rest sourced from reference TRBV28 and TRBJ2-1, is DVKVTQSSRYLVKRTGEKVFLECVQDMDHENMFWYRQDPGLGLRLIYFSYDVKMKEKGDIPEGYSVSREKKERFSLILESASTNQTSMYLCASSLEWSEQFFGPGTRLTVL.

The chain has TRBV7-2 and TRBJ2-3; 8 nucleotides agree with TRBD2. Trimming cost V 5 bases and J 2 bases; bases outside gene matches: 6. Per the germline V gene, CDR1 is SGHTA and CDR2 is FQGNSA. CDR3 size: 15 residues. CDR3 region: CASSLGTRVTDTQYF. As DNA, the CDR3 is TGTGCCAGCAGCCTAGGGACTAGGGTCACAGATACGCAGTATTTT.

The J gene is TRBJ1-2, the V gene TRBV29-1, with TRBD1 matching 7 bases. Losses at the gene ends were 4 bases for V and 6 bases for J; bases not matched to a gene: 11. Germline lookup yields CDR1 SQVTM and CDR2 ANQGSEA. The CDR3 extends over 14 amino acids. This CDR3 is CSVAKWDSADGYTF. The CDR3 DNA is TGCAGCGTTGCCAAATGGGACAGCGCCGATGGCTACACCTTC.

The chain uses TRBV21-1 and TRBJ2-3; the listed D gene, TRBD2, was not tested against the DNA. TRBV21-1 is marked as a pseudogene. The CDR3 runs to 21 residues. CDR3 sequence (DNA): TGTGCCAGCAGCAAATTGAGTAAGGGACTAGTAGCGATAACGTACACAGATACGCAGTATTTT. As protein: CASSKLSKGLVAITYTDTQYF.

V and J are TRBV3-1 (or the pseudogene TRBV3-2) and TRBJ1-3; D is possibly TRBD1 (5 bases). The CDR3 loop spans 13 amino acids. Germline CDR1 and CDR2: LGHDT and YNNKEL (reference sequence). Between the trimmed V and J ends, which lost 4 bases and 5 bases, there was a span of 9 bases. CDR3 loop: CASSRDSRNTIYF. Written as DNA, the CDR3 is TGTGCCAGCAGCCGGGACTCAAGAAACACCATATATTTT.

This chain links TRBV5-1 with TRBJ1-2; 8 positions agree with TRBD1. CDR3 length: 15 amino acids. CDR1 is SGHRS, CDR2 YFSETQ, per germline. V dropped 4 bases and J dropped 1; count of bases not matched to a gene: 6. This CDR3 reads CASSPGQAINYGYTF. CDR3 in DNA: TGCGCCAGCAGCCCGGGACAGGCGATTAACTATGGCTACACCTTC.

The chain has TRBV7-2 and TRBJ2-7, with TRBD2 identical over 8 bases. The CDR3 is 14 residues long. V was clipped by 5 bases and J by 6 bases; unmatched bases: 9. Germline CDR1 reads SGHTA; CDR2 reads FQGNSA. DNA for the CDR3: TGTGCCAGCAGCCCCTCCCGGGGGGGGCGCGAGCAGTACTTC. Residues: CASSPSRGGREQYF.

This chain joins TRBV24-1 and TRBJ2-2, with D possibly matching TRBD1 (6 bases). The CDR3 totals 15 residues. The germline V gene encodes CDR1 KGHDR and CDR2 SFDVKD. With 3 bases removed from V and 4 bases from J, the gap between germline ends came to 11 bases. The CDR3 is CATSDGGLTTGELFF. For the CDR3, the DNA is TGTGCCACCAGTGATGGGGGCCTCACCACCGGGGAGCTGTTTTTT.

The J gene is TRBJ1-1, the V gene TRBV3-1 (or the pseudogene TRBV3-2); D ambiguous. V lost 0 bases and J lost 3, with 11 bases in between. Per germline, CDR1 LGHDT and CDR2 YNNKEL (reference sequence). The CDR3 totals 15 residues. CDR3 sequence reads: CASSQDFREDTEAFF. The CDR3 DNA is TGTGCCAGCAGCCAAGACTTCCGAGAAGACACTGAAGCTTTCTTT.

This chain connects TRBV6-1 to TRBJ1-1; D might be TRBD1 (5 bases). The CDR3 covers 14 residues. Germline CDR1 and CDR2: MNHNS and SASEGT. V was trimmed by 3 bases and J by 1 base, leaving 9 bases between them. The CDR3 loop reads CASSDWGGNTEAFF. The CDR3 DNA reads as TGTGCCAGCAGTGATTGGGGGGGGAACACTGAAGCTTTCTTT.

The chain is built from TRBV7-2 and TRBJ2-2; D perhaps matches TRBD1 (6 bases). Trimming removed 9 bases from V and 2 bases from J, with 13 bases in between. The CDR3 length is 14 residues. Germline CDR1 SGHTA, CDR2 FQGNSA. The CDR3 protein is CASQGRGNTGELFF. For the CDR3, the DNA is TGTGCCAGTCAGGGCAGGGGAAACACCGGGGAGCTGTTTTTT.

The chain combines TRBV7-2 with TRBJ1-1, with a weak D call TRBD1 (5 bases). CDR1 is SGHTA and CDR2 is FQGNSA in the germline V gene. Trimming removed 0 bases at V and 3 bases at J, with 14 bases between. The CDR3 has 16 residues. The CDR3 here is CASSLALIGADTEAFF. The CDR3 DNA reads as TGTGCCAGCAGCTTAGCGCTCATAGGGGCCGACACTGAAGCTTTCTTT.

CDR3 sequence (DNA): TGTGCCAGCAGACCGGGGTGGACCGGGGAGCTGTTTTTT. Translation: CASRPGWTGELFF. The J gene is TRBJ2-2, the V gene TRBV12-3 or TRBV12-4; D possibly corresponds to TRBD2 (5 bases). Trimming cost V 6 bases and J 5 bases, with 10 bases left between them. CDR3 length: 13 amino acids.

This sequence joins TRBV2 and TRBJ1-2; 9 nucleotides agree with TRBD1. V was pared by 4 bases and J by 4 bases, with 4 bases of the junction left unmatched. CDR3 size: 14 residues. Germline CDR1 is SNHLY and CDR2 is FYNNEI. CDR3 DNA: TGTGCCAGCAGTGCTGGACAGGGGACCTATGGCTACACCTTC. As protein: CASSAGQGTYGYTF.

This clone is a singleton in its sample. This chain links TRBV6-6 with TRBJ1-1; 11 bases line up with TRBD1. CDR1 MNHNY and CDR2 SVGAGI come from the germline V gene (reference sequence). This CDR3 has 13 amino acids. V trimming: 7 bases; J trimming: 4 bases; junction bases outside the gene matches: 2. CDR3: CASTGQGATEAFF. CDR3 nucleotide sequence: TGTGCCAGCACAGGACAGGGGGCCACTGAAGCTTTCTTT.

This sequence joins TRBV2 and TRBJ2-5, with D unclear. Trimming took 5 bases from V and 3 from J, leaving 10 bases between them. This CDR3 spans 13 amino acids. CDR1 SNHLY and CDR2 FYNNEI come from the germline V gene. The DNA for the CDR3 is TGTGCCAGCAGTAATTTTCCAGAAGAGACCCAGTACTTC. As protein: CASSNFPEETQYF.

This rearrangement joins TRBV6-2 or TRBV6-3 to TRBJ1-1; D might be TRBD1 (5 bases). The V end was cut by 0 bases, the J end by 1 base, with 12 bases between. The germline gives CDR1 MNHEY, CDR2 SVGEGT. The CDR3 covers 16 residues. Here the CDR3 reads CASSYSPGYENTEAFF. The CDR3 nucleotides are TGTGCCAGCAGTTACTCTCCAGGGTATGAGAACACTGAAGCTTTCTTT.